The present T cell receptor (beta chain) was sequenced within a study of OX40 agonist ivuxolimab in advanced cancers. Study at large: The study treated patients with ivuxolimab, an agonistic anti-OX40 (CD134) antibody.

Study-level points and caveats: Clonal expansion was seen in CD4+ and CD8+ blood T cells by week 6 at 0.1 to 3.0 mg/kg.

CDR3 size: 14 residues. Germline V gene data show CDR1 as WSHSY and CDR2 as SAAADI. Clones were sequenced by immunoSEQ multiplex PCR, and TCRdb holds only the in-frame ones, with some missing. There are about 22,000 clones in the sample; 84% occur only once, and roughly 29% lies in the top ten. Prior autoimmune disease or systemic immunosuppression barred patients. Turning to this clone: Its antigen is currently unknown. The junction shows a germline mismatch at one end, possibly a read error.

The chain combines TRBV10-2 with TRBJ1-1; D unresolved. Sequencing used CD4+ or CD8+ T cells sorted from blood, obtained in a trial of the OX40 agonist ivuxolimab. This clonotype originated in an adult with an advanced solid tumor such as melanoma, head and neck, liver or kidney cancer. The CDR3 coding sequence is TGCGCCAGCAGTGAGCCCACGGTGAACGCTGAAGCTTTCTTT. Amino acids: CASSEPTVNAEAFF.